Listed below are T cell receptor beta chains from one sample, sequenced in a study of blood T cell repertoires in COVID-19. Only in-frame clones appear in the TCRdb table, and some are missing; sequencing was by immunoSEQ multiplex PCR. The sample shows under 350,000 clones, roughly 80% of them seen only once. Sequencing was performed on peripheral blood. Receptors were obtained from a man in his fifties or sixties who had recovered from COVID-19. The CDR3 runs from the conserved cysteine through the conserved F or W. Each record gives: CDR3 DNA, CDR3 protein, clone size, V gene, J gene, D gene. D genes are given only for firm matches. Some rows mark clone size as missing; the rest say once, few, many or name a class of expanded clone.

TGTGCCTGGAGTGAGGGCGGGCTGCGAGGCAATCAGCCCCAGCATTTT	CAWSEGGLRGNQPQHF	.	TRBV30	TRBJ1-5	.
TGTGCCAGCGGCGGTGGGGACTTCGTGGAATACAATCAGCCCCAGCATTTT	CASGGGDFVEYNQPQHF	.	TRBV21-1	TRBJ1-5	.
TGTGCCACCAGTGATCCGGGACAGGGGGCGTTTTCCCGAGAGACCCAGTACTTC	CATSDPGQGAFSRETQYF	.	TRBV24-1	TRBJ2-5	TRBD1
TGCAGCGTTGTTGGTAGCGGGGAGAGCACAGATACGCAGTATTTT	CSVVGSGESTDTQYF	.	TRBV29-1	TRBJ2-3	TRBD2
TGTGCCAGCAGCTTCGGCAGGGCCGGTTCACCCCTCCACTTT	CASSFGRAGSPLHF	.	TRBV7-2	TRBJ1-6	.
TGTGCCAGCAGCTCGGAGGGGTTACAGGGGGGCGGCTACACCTTC	CASSSEGLQGGGYTF	.	TRBV5-4	TRBJ1-2	TRBD1
TGTGCCAGCTCACTCGGGGTGCAAGAGACCCAGTACTTC	CASSLGVQETQYF	.	TRBV18	TRBJ2-5	.
TGTGCCAGTAGTTCCGACAGGTCCTCCTACAATGAGCAGTTCTTC	CASSSDRSSYNEQFF	once	TRBV19	TRBJ2-1	.
TGTGCCAGCAGCCAATTCGTAGCGGGAGGATCAGGGAATACGCAGTATTTT	CASSQFVAGGSGNTQYF	.	TRBV3-1/TRBV3-2	TRBJ2-3	TRBD2
TGTGCCAGTACTGCCCTAGCGGGAGCAGGCGAGCAGTACTTC	CASTALAGAGEQYF	.	TRBV19	TRBJ2-7	TRBD2
TGTGCCAGCAGTTTCGTCAGGGAACTGTTTTTT	CASSFVRELFF	.	TRBV12-3/TRBV12-4	TRBJ1-4	.
TGTGCCTGGAGTGAGGGCGGGAGTAGCTACGAGCAGTACTTC	CAWSEGGSSYEQYF	.	TRBV30	TRBJ2-7	TRBD2
TGCGCCAGCAGCCCTAGCGGGCTAGGTTACAATGAGCAGTTCTTC	CASSPSGLGYNEQFF	.	TRBV5-1	TRBJ2-1	TRBD2
TGCGCCAGCAGCCGGACAGGGGATGGCTACACCTTC	CASSRTGDGYTF	.	TRBV5-1	TRBJ1-2	TRBD1
TGCGCCAGCAGCTTGGCGGTGCAGGGCTCTAACTATGGCTACACCTTC	CASSLAVQGSNYGYTF	.	TRBV5-1	TRBJ1-2	.
TGTGCCAGCAGCCTAGACAATGAGCAGTTCTTC	CASSLDNEQFF	.	TRBV12-3/TRBV12-4	TRBJ2-1	.
TGCAGCGTTGTTCCGCCGAAGGGACTAGCAAGCAATGAGCAGTTCTTC	CSVVPPKGLASNEQFF	.	TRBV29-1	TRBJ2-1	TRBD2
TGTGCCTTCCGCGGAAGAACGGGTGAAGCTTTCTTT	CAFRGRTGEAFF	.	TRBV30	TRBJ1-1	.
TGTGCCAGCAGCTTAGCCGCGGGGGCCCAGCGAGATACGCAGTATTTT	CASSLAAGAQRDTQYF	.	TRBV11-3	TRBJ2-3	.
TGCGCCAGCAGCTTGGTGGGACTAGCGGGGGGCTACAATGAGCAGTTCTTC	CASSLVGLAGGYNEQFF	.	TRBV5-1	TRBJ2-1	TRBD2
TGTGCCAGTAGTATTCTCCAGGGTAGCACAGATACGCAGTATTTT	CASSILQGSTDTQYF	.	TRBV19	TRBJ2-3	.
TGTGCCAGCAGCCAATCACCAACAGCTAACTATGGCTACACCTTC	CASSQSPTANYGYTF	.	TRBV3-1/TRBV3-2	TRBJ1-2	.
TGTGCCAGCAGCCAAGGGAGGGGGCGGTCAGATACGCAGTATTTT	CASSQGRGRSDTQYF	.	TRBV3-1/TRBV3-2	TRBJ2-3	.
TGTGCCAGCAGTTTTGCAGGCTACGAGCAGTACTTC	CASSFAGYEQYF	.	TRBV6-6	TRBJ2-7	.
TGTGCCAGCAGCCCGGGACAGGGGAATGAAAAACTGTTTTTT	CASSPGQGNEKLFF	.	TRBV5-8	TRBJ1-4	TRBD1
TGTGCCAGCAGCTTGGAACGCGGCCAGATCTACGAGCAGTACTTC	CASSLERGQIYEQYF	.	TRBV5-4	TRBJ2-7	.
TGTGCCTGGAGCGGACAGCTCATGAACACTGAAGCTTTCTTT	CAWSGQLMNTEAFF	.	TRBV30	TRBJ1-1	.
TGTGCCAGTAGTATATCGTCTAGCGGGAGGTCCGGAAACATTCAGTACTTC	CASSISSSGRSGNIQYF	.	TRBV19	TRBJ2-4	TRBD2
TGTGCCAGCACCCAAGGGGGATCTGGGGCCAACGTCCTGACTTTC	CASTQGGSGANVLTF	.	TRBV28	TRBJ2-6	.
TGTGCCAGCAGCTTCATTTACAGGACTAGCGGGACGGCCGGGGAGCTGTTTTTT	CASSFIYRTSGTAGELFF	.	TRBV7-2	TRBJ2-2	TRBD2
TGCAGCGCTGGGGAGGGAGCAGGCACTGAAGCTTTCTTT	CSAGEGAGTEAFF	.	TRBV29-1	TRBJ1-1	.
TGTGCCAGCTCCCCGGACAGGGGTGGTGAAAAACTGTTTTTT	CASSPDRGGEKLFF	.	TRBV18	TRBJ1-4	TRBD1
TGTGCCAGCAGCCCGCAGACAGGGGTAATGAACACTGAAGCTTTCTTT	CASSPQTGVMNTEAFF	.	TRBV9	TRBJ1-1	TRBD1
TGTGCCAGCAGCCGAAACTCCGCAGGGGACACTGAAGCTTTCTTT	CASSRNSAGDTEAFF	once	TRBV6-5	TRBJ1-1	.
TGTGCCAGCTCACAAGGGACAGGGGGCAACTATGGCTACACCTTC	CASSQGTGGNYGYTF	.	TRBV18	TRBJ1-2	TRBD1
TGTGCCAGCAGCCTTACCTCCCAGGCTAGTCGGGGTGAGCAGTTCTTC	CASSLTSQASRGEQFF	.	TRBV3-1/TRBV3-2	TRBJ2-1	.
TGTGCCAGCAGTGCAGGGGACGCTGGAAACACCATATATTTT	CASSAGDAGNTIYF	.	TRBV2	TRBJ1-3	.
TGTGCCAGCAGCTTAGGACAGGGGGTTGGCTATGGCTACACCTTC	CASSLGQGVGYGYTF	.	TRBV7-2	TRBJ1-2	TRBD1
TGCGCCAGCAGCGCACAGGGGCCCGGAAACACCATATATTTT	CASSAQGPGNTIYF	.	TRBV5-1	TRBJ1-3	TRBD1
TGTGCCAGCAGCGGGGGGCTAGCGGGTTACAATGAGCAGTTCTTC	CASSGGLAGYNEQFF	.	TRBV5-8	TRBJ2-1	TRBD2
TGTGCCAGCAGCTTAGATCCGGGGTCAGAGACCCAGTACTTC	CASSLDPGSETQYF	.	TRBV11-3	TRBJ2-5	.
TGCGCCAGCAGCTTGGGAGGGAGTGTCGATGAGCAGTTCTTC	CASSLGGSVDEQFF	.	TRBV5-1	TRBJ2-1	.
TGTGCCAGCAGCCAGAGGACAGGGAATGGCTACACCTTC	CASSQRTGNGYTF	.	TRBV4-2	TRBJ1-2	TRBD1
TGTGCCAGCAGTTTAGGCAGGGCCAATGAGCAGTTCTTC	CASSLGRANEQFF	.	TRBV27	TRBJ2-1	.
TGTGCCAGCAGCAAACCGGGACAGGGGAGAGGAAACACCATATATTTT	CASSKPGQGRGNTIYF	.	TRBV14	TRBJ1-3	TRBD1